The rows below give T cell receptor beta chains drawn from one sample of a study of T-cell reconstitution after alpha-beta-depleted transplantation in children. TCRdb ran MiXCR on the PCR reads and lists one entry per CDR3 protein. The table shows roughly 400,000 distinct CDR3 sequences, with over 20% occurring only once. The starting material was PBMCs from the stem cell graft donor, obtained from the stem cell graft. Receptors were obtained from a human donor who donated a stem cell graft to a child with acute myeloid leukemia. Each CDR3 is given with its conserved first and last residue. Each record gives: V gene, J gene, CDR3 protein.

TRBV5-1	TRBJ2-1	CASSLAATGGYNEQFF
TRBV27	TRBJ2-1	CASSLVITSKQFF
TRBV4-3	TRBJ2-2	CASSQVTGWGNTGELFF
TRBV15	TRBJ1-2	CATSRESGGLYGYTF
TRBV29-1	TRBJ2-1	CSVAPSSYNEQFF
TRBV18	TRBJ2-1	CASSLTPGTSVYNEQFF
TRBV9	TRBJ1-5	CASSVAGWGQPQHF
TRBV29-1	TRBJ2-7	CSVGRTGAYEQYF
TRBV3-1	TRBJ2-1	CASSHRLAGGPDEQFF
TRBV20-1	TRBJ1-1	CSARDPGMNTEAFF
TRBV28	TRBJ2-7	CASSLTAGVYEQYF
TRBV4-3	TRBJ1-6	CASSQLPDRGNSPLHF
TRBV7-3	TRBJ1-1	CASSTGGGRSEAFF
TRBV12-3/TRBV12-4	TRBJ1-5	CASSQDRRSTPQHF
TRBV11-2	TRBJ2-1	CASSLDWTSGPRVDEQFF
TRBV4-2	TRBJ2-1	CASSQGLALYNEQFF
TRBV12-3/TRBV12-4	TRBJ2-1	CASSSSGRAKDEQFF
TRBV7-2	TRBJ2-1	CASSLSAGQFF
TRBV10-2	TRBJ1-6	CASSERRRGSPLHF
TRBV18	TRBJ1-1	CASSPSGFLNTEAFF
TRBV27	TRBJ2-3	CASNNAAMSDTQYF
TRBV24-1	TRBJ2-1	CATSDLINEQFF
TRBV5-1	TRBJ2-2	CASSLAGTGVSNTGELFF
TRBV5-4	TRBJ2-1	CASSSRTSGRYNEQFF
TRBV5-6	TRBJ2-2	CASSRDRETGELFF
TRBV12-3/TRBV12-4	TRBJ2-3	CASSLRTGLTGPDTQYF
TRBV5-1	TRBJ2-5	CASSLPGAGETQYF
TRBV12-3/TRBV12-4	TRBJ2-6	CASSSEAGVGANVLTF
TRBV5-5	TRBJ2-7	CASGLGRDRLTYEQYF
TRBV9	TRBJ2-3	CASSLEIGAASTDTQYF
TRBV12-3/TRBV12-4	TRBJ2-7	CASRSGNSYEQYF
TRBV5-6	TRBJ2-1	CASSFRTSPYNEQFF
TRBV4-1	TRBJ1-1	CASSRETYEAFF
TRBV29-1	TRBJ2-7	CSVLTSGFSSYEQYF
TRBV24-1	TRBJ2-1	CATSDLPPGRGSSYNEQFF
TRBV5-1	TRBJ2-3	CASSLVFSEGTDTQYF
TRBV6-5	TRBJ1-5	CASNTGDANQPQHF
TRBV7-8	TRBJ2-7	CASSPEWGGYEQYF
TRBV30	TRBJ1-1	CAWSREALEMNTEAFF
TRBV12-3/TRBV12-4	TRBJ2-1	CASTLWGPNEQFF
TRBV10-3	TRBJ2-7	CVISGIDYEQYF
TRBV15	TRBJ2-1	CATSRGAGGYNEQFF
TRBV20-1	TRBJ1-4	CSARDLGRGSEKLFF
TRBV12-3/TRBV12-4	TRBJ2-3	CASSLSSGRMDTQYF
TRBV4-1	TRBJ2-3	CASSQEGGVDTQYF
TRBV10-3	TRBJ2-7	CASQIAGGREQYF
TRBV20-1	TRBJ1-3	CSARSTPSDTIYF
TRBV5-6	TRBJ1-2	CASSLSPLDGYTF
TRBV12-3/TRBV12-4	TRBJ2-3	CASSLLSPDTQYF
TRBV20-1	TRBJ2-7	CSARVSGLSYEQYF
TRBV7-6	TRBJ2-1	CASSSGLGDNEQFF
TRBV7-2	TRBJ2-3	CASSLVSSTDTQYF
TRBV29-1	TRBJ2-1	CSVAGGFVNANEQFF
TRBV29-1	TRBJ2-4	CSVGKTEAKNIQYF